This TCR beta chain is drawn from a study of T cell responses to AZD1222 COVID-19 vaccine. Findings and limits, study-wide: Donors were mostly white British, more females; clonal diversity possibly underestimated. Sampled repertoires all dated from after the peak T cell response. The study identified only six AZD1222 recipients as seropositive at baseline.

On this clone: Its antigen is unidentified. One end of the junction varies from germline; a read error may be responsible.

Per the germline V gene, CDR1 is LGHNT and CDR2 is FRNRAP. The CDR3 sequence is 11 residues long. Pooled samples include second doses given at about 4 or 12 weeks. The protocol was immunoSEQ multiplex PCR, while the TCRdb copy is restricted to in-frame clones and leaves out a portion. The sample shows under 200,000 clones, around 89% of them seen only once. V and J are TRBV12-5 and TRBJ2-1; D unresolved. The specimen was peripheral blood, collected 28 days after the second AZD1222 dose. The receptor comes from an adult who received the AZD1222 COVID-19 vaccine. The CDR3 spells CASGLVAEWVF. Here the CDR3 DNA reads TGTGCTAGTGGTTTGGTGGCGGAGTGGGTCTTC.